The present T cell receptor beta chain was sequenced within a study of cytomegalovirus exposure and HLA in healthy donors. Study background: In an early release, HLA-typed donors contributed tens of millions of unique TCR sequences.

The germline CDR1 and CDR2 sequences are SQVTM and ANQGSEA. The V and J ends lost 1 base and 5 bases respectively, with 8 bases between them. The CDR3 is 12 residues long. For this clone: The antigen remains undetermined.

A multiplex PCR was run with 60 Vbeta primers and 13 Jbeta primers. Method: immunoSEQ multiplex PCR; TCRdb's copy keeps in-frame clones and lacks some. The sample lists about 43,000 clones, 55% to 75% seen once, with approximately 12% in the top ten. Broader study findings: There were some V segments, including TRBV6-2 and TRBV6-3, excluded as indistinguishable. Common viral pathogens (according to a later analysis) appeared linked to several of the most significant clusters.

The source is a man between 60 and 70 years old in good health and CMV-seropositive. The sequenced sample was PBMCs. The rearrangement uses TRBV29-1 and TRBJ1-2; D gene ambiguous. CDR3 bases: TGCAGCGTTGAAGTCCCCCCTTATGGCTACACCTTC. Translation gives CSVEVPPYGYTF.